The sequence of this T cell receptor (beta chain) was determined in a study of blood T cell repertoires in COVID-19. The overall study: Samples taken during acute and convalescent COVID-19 were collected in the United States, Italy and Spain. Nucleic acid was either cDNA or gDNA, and it came from T cells, B-cell-depleted T cells, or PBMCs.

CDR1 and CDR2 (germline): MDHEN, SYDVKM. This CDR3 spans 15 amino acids. The J segment lost 5 bases and the V segment lost 3 bases, leaving 9 bases of the junction unmatched. Per the authors' pipeline: Amplification of reference gene primers was used by the study to estimate nucleated cell counts. Assay: immunoSEQ multiplex PCR; the TCRdb copy retains only in-frame clones and omits some. That table furnishes V, J and clone size, whereas the DNA furnished D and trimming. The sample shows 270,000 or so clones, 81% of them seen only once. The rearrangement joins TRBV28 to TRBJ1-2, with TRBD1 matching 7 bases. The sample was peripheral blood. This TCR was sampled from a woman aged 60-70 years with active or convalescent COVID-19. The chain's CDR3 is CASSLRVDRSYGYTF. For the CDR3, the DNA is TGTGCCAGCAGTTTGAGGGTGGACAGGAGTTATGGCTACACCTTC.